What follows describes a single T cell receptor (beta chain). The data belong to a study of blood T cell repertoires in COVID-19. This table comes from immunoSEQ multiplex PCR, and its TCRdb copy is limited to in-frame clones, with some not included. Here the sample spans 50,000 to 60,000 clones, 90% being singletons. The CDR3 loop spans 16 amino acids. Germline values: CDR1 SNHLY, CDR2 FYNNEI. V gave up 6 bases and J gave up 0 bases; unmatched junction bases: 4. The origin of this receptor is a man aged 35-49 years with acute or convalescent COVID-19. The sequencing sample was made of peripheral blood. The rearrangement uses TRBV2 and TRBJ2-6; 8 bases fit TRBD1. The CDR3 loop is CASRTTGGSGANVLTF. The CDR3 coding sequence is TGTGCCAGCAGGACAACAGGGGGCTCTGGGGCCAACGTCCTGACTTTC.